Included here is one TCR beta chain sequence, with context. The target of this receptor is not known. Per-base qualities were not stored, and no clone one base away is much larger. One collaborating source in Seattle enrolled patients during active infection and followed them longitudinally through the course of disease. Collaborating institutions collected whole blood in K2EDTA tubes following their own protocols. Collaborator samples were shipped for TCRbeta analysis as frozen whole blood, isolated PBMCs, or DNA extracted from either sample type. TCRbeta CDR3 regions were amplified from genomic DNA using the immunoSEQ Assay, a bias-controlled multiplex PCR. The published analysis was carried out like this. Within the assay, amplification of reference gene primers was used to estimate how many nucleated cells each sample contained. To quantify the absolute abundance of each unique TCRbeta CDR3 rearrangement, sequence reads were collapsed and filtered. For each sample, productive Simpson clonality was calculated by taking the square root of Simpson's diversity index across productive rearrangements. TCRdb stores this immuneACCESS table with in-frame sequences only. Part of the clones is absent; in the studies checked, under half of the shortfall reflects unresolved V genes, and no reason is known for the rest. V and J calls and clone size are given by that table; D and trimming were obtained from the DNA. Across this sample there are about 200,000 clones, with 85% seen only once. The ten top clones hold 0.95% of the sample.

The data belong to a study of blood T cell repertoires in COVID-19 (dated by TCRdb to about 2020). In terms of the full investigation: Collaborator samples came from the United States, Italy and Spain and covered acute and convalescent phases of COVID-19. Where available, HLA class I and class II types were taken from metadata supplied by the sample provider and were not determined by assay-based typing. Nearly every sample came with metadata listing a de-identified subject ID, COVID-19 status, age in years and sex. Subjects who had been exposed to COVID-19, were actively infected with it, or had recovered from it provided the deeply sampled blood TCRbeta repertoires that made up the dataset. The samples were drawn from two sources: the first 160 participants of the ongoing ImmuneRACE study, and some 1,300 subjects contributed by 6 global collaborators. The material from the prospective study consisted of cDNA or gDNA derived from T cells, B-cell-depleted T cells, or PBMCs. The repertoires were released in a freely available public database meant as a resource for research on the immune response to SARS-CoV-2.

General findings and caveats noted by the study authors: The amount of clinical and demographic metadata varied by source and participant and was provided uncurated.

The CDR3 covers 15 residues, taking in both the cysteine and the phenylalanine. Kept here is only the CDR3 DNA, which spans 45 bases and is read in frame from base 1. Relative to germline, V is 0 bases shorter and J is 4 bases shorter, with 9 bases between their ends. The germline V gene sets CDR1 to MGHRA and CDR2 to YSYEKL. Rearrangement joined TRBV4-1 to TRBJ2-2, with a tentative D gene TRBD2 over 5 matching bases. The sample consisted of peripheral blood. The clonotype comes from a man aged 55 to 69 with COVID-19, enrolled during active disease. The DNA is TGCGCCAGCAGCCAAGAAGGACTCCTCACCGGGGAGCTGTTTTTT. This is translated as CASSQEGLLTGELFF.